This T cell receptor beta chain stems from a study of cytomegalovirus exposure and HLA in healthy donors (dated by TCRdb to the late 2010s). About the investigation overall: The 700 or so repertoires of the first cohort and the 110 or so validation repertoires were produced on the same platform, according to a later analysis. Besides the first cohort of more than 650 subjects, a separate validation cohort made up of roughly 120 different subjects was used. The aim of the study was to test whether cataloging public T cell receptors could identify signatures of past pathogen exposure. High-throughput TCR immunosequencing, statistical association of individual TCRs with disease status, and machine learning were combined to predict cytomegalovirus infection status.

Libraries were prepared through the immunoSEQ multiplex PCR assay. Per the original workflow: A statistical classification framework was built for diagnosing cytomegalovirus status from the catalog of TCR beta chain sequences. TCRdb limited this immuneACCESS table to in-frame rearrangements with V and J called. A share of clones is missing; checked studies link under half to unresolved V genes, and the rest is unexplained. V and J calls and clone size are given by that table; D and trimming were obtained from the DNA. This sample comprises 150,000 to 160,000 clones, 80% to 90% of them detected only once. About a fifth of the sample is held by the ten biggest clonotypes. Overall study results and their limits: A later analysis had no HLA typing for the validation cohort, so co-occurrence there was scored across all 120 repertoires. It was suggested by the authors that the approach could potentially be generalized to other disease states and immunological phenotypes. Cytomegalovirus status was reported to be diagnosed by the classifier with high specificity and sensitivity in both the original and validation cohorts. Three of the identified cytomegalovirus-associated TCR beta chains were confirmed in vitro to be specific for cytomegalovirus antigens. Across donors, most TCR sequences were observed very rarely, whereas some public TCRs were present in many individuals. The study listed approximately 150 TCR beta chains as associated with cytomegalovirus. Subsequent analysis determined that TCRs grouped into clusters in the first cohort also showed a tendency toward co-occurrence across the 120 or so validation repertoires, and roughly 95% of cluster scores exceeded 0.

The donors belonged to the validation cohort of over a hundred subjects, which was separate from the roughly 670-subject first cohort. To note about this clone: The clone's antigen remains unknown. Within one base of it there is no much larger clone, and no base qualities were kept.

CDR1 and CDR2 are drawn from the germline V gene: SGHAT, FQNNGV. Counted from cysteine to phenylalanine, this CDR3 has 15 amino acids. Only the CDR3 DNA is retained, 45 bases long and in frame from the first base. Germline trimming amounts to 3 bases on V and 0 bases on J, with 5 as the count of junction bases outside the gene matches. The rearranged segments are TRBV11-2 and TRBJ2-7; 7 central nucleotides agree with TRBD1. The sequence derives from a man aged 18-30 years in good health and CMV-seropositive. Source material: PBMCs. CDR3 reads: CASSLGQRSSYEQYF. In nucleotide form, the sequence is TGTGCCAGCAGCTTGGGACAGAGGAGCTCCTACGAGCAGTACTTC.